This T cell receptor beta chain was retrieved from a study of OX40 agonist ivuxolimab in advanced cancers. About the study: Patients in the trial were receiving intravenous ivuxolimab every 2 weeks, at doses of 0.01 to 10 mg/kg.

Sequenced by immunoSEQ multiplex PCR; TCRdb stores in-frame clones only, minus some. The sample lists some 58,000 clones; approximately 91% were seen once. The germline gives CDR1 KGHSH, CDR2 LQKENI. The CDR3 consists of 15 residues. The ends were cut back, 3 bases at V and 7 bases at J, with 18 bases in the middle. V and J are TRBV18 and TRBJ1-2, with D perhaps TRBD1 (5 bases). The sample here was CD4+ or CD8+ T cells sorted from blood, taken in a trial of the OX40 agonist ivuxolimab. The source is an adult with an advanced solid tumor such as melanoma, head and neck, liver or kidney cancer. The CDR3 coding sequence is TGTGCCAGCTCACCCAGCGCCATCAGGGCTGGTGGCTACACCTTC. This translates into CASSPSAIRAGGYTF. The variable domain in full, with the rest retrieved from reference TRBV18 and TRBJ1-2, is NAGVMQNPRHLVRRRGQEARLRCSPMKGHSHVYWYRQLPEEGLKFMVYLQKENIIDESGMPKERFSAEFPKEGPSILRIQQVVRGDSAAYFCASSPSAIRAGGYTFGSGTRLTVV.